The rows below give T cell receptor beta chains drawn from one sample of a study of PD-L1 blockade in urothelial cancer. TCRdb keeps only in-frame clones here, not all; method: immunoSEQ multiplex PCR. The sample carries more than 50,000 clones, around 81% recorded once. Sequenced material: PBMCs, taken around atezolizumab (anti-PD-L1) treatment. The origin of the receptors is a man aged 70 or older with urothelial cancer. The CDR3 runs from the conserved cysteine through the conserved F or W. Fields, in order: V gene, J gene, CDR3 protein.

v_call: TRBV6-6; j_call: TRBJ2-2; cdr3_aa: CASSYSFRESGELFF
v_call: TRBV7-2; j_call: TRBJ2-7; cdr3_aa: CASSQSQWGREPYEQYF
v_call: TRBV6-5; j_call: TRBJ2-7; cdr3_aa: CASSYSTMGQAEQYF
v_call: TRBV7-8; j_call: TRBJ2-5; cdr3_aa: CASSRRSGRFQETQYF
v_call: TRBV5-5; j_call: TRBJ1-4; cdr3_aa: CASSLTGDEKLFF
v_call: TRBV2; j_call: TRBJ2-2; cdr3_aa: CAGSGSRAGELFF
v_call: TRBV7-8; j_call: TRBJ1-5; cdr3_aa: CASSRQGNQPQHF
v_call: TRBV19; j_call: TRBJ1-2; cdr3_aa: CASSLGETSYGYTF
v_call: TRBV7-9; j_call: TRBJ1-4; cdr3_aa: CASSARAATNEKLFF
v_call: TRBV9; j_call: TRBJ2-1; cdr3_aa: CASSVGSGSNEQFF
v_call: TRBV30; j_call: TRBJ1-1; cdr3_aa: CAWESGVTNTEAFF
v_call: TRBV7-3; j_call: TRBJ1-4; cdr3_aa: CASSLTGTGGEKLFF
v_call: TRBV6-6; j_call: TRBJ2-5; cdr3_aa: CASSPRSSGGQETQYF
v_call: TRBV25-1; j_call: TRBJ2-1; cdr3_aa: CASSDEARSGNEQFF
v_call: TRBV7-3; j_call: TRBJ1-1; cdr3_aa: CASSLMGGGANTEAFF
v_call: TRBV6-6; j_call: TRBJ1-4; cdr3_aa: CASSYGQDNEKLFF
v_call: TRBV13; j_call: TRBJ2-7; cdr3_aa: CASSTSGTRYEQYF
v_call: TRBV4-2; j_call: TRBJ2-3; cdr3_aa: CASSQGSPSGRTDTQYF
v_call: TRBV28; j_call: TRBJ1-4; cdr3_aa: CASSSTGSEKLFF
v_call: TRBV6-6; j_call: TRBJ1-1; cdr3_aa: CASGQGAPTEAFF
v_call: TRBV9; j_call: TRBJ2-1; cdr3_aa: CASSVGLLNEQFF
v_call: TRBV2; j_call: TRBJ1-4; cdr3_aa: CASRDFLVGGAVNEKLFF
v_call: TRBV7-9; j_call: TRBJ1-1; cdr3_aa: CASSRYTGPNTEAFF
v_call: TRBV30; j_call: TRBJ2-5; cdr3_aa: CAWSRDFQETQYF
v_call: TRBV30; j_call: TRBJ1-4; cdr3_aa: CAWSLHAGGYEKLFF
v_call: TRBV29-1; j_call: TRBJ1-5; cdr3_aa: CSVGTGGGQPQHF
v_call: TRBV18; j_call: TRBJ2-5; cdr3_aa: CASSPPSQLAVKETQYF
v_call: TRBV20-1; j_call: TRBJ2-5; cdr3_aa: CSARRGGGQYF
v_call: TRBV15; j_call: TRBJ1-5; cdr3_aa: CATSRSSGGVGNQPQHF